This passage covers 5 T cell receptor beta chains from one sample sequenced in a study of shared clonotypes between healthy human individuals. Profiled with immunoSEQ multiplex PCR; TCRdb holds only in-frame clones, not every one. Of under 2,500,000 clones in the sample, 95% were seen once. Sequenced material: naive CD4+ T cells sorted from blood. Subset meaning: CD45RA+ positively selected. These receptors were collected from a man in his late teens or twenties in good health.

The chain recombines TRBV27 with TRBJ1-2; 7 nucleotides align to TRBD1. Germline V gene sequence: CDR1 MNHEY, CDR2 SMNVEV (reference sequence). This CDR3 spans 19 amino acids. J gave up 4 bases and V 10 bases, and 27 bases lay outside the gene matches. The CDR3 is CANLDNTIDRVRAPYGYTF. For the CDR3, the DNA is TGTGCCAACCTGGATAATACGATAGACAGGGTTAGAGCTCCCTATGGCTACACCTTC.

This clone has a single count. The CDR3 reads CSVPLGWGGSTDTQYF. CDR3 bases: TGCAGCGTCCCATTGGGGTGGGGCGGGAGTACAGATACGCAGTATTTT. The chain combines TRBV29-1 with TRBJ2-3; 7 nucleotides align to TRBD2. The junction had 15 bases not matched to a gene; V was cut back by 6 bases and J by 3 bases. Germline V lookup: CDR1 SQVTM, CDR2 ANQGSEA. The CDR3 sequence is 16 residues long.

The chain links TRBV28 to TRBJ2-4; D gene uncertain. Germline V gene data show CDR1 as MDHEN and CDR2 as SYDVKM. Trimming stripped 5 bases from V and 0 bases from J, with 8 bases between. The CDR3 length is 14 residues. CDR3 in DNA: TGTGCCAGCAGTCCCCATTTAGCCAAAAACATTCAGTACTTC. Translated: CASSPHLAKNIQYF.

The chain couples TRBV5-1 to TRBJ2-2; D is perhaps TRBD1 (5 bases). V was clipped by 4 bases and J by 6 bases, with 19 bases between them. The germline V gene has CDR1 SGHRS and CDR2 YFSETQ. CDR3 length: 16 residues. The DNA for the CDR3 is TGCGCCAGCAGCCGAGACGCTCAGGGTATCCCCGGGGAGCTGTTTTTT. Its translation: CASSRDAQGIPGELFF.

The chain couples TRBV11-2 to TRBJ2-7; D may correspond to TRBD1 or TRBD2 (5 bases each). The CDR3 is made up of 15 amino acids. Germline CDR1 and CDR2: SGHAT and FQNNGV. V dropped 5 bases and J dropped 2 bases, with 16 bases sitting between them. For the CDR3, the DNA is TGTGCCAGCAGCGAAAGCCGGGACGGCACCTACGAGCAGTACTTC. The encoded protein is CASSESRDGTYEQYF.